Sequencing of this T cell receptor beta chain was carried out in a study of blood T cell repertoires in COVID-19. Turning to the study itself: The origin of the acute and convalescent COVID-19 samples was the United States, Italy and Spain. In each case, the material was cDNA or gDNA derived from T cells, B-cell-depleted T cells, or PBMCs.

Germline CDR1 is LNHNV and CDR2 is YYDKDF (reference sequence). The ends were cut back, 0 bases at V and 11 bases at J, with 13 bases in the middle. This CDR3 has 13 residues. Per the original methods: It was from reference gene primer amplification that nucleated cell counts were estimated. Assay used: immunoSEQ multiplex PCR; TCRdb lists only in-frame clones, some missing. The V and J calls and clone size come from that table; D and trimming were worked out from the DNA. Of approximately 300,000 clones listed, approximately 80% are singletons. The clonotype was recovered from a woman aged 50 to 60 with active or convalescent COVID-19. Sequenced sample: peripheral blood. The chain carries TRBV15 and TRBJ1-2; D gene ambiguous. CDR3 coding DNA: TGTGCCACCAGCAGAGAGGAAAAGGAGGATTACACCTTC. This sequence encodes CATSREEKEDYTF.